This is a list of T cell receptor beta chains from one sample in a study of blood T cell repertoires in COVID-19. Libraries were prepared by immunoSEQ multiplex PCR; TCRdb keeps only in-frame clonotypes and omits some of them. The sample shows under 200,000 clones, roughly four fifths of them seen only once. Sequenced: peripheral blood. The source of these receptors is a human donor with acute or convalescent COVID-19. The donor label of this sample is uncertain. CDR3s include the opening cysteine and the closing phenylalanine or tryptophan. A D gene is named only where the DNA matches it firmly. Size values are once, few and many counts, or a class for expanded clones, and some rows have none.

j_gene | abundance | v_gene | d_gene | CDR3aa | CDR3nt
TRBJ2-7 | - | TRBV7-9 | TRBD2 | CASSPWVAGNSYEQYF | TGTGCCAGCAGCCCGTGGGTAGCGGGTAACTCCTACGAGCAGTACTTC
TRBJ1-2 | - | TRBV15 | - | CATSRAYRDYGYTF | TGTGCCACCAGCAGAGCATACAGGGACTATGGCTACACCTTC
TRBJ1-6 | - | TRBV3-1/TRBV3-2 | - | CASSQGRSNSPLHF | TGTGCCAGCAGCCAAGGGCGGAGTAATTCACCCCTCCACTTT
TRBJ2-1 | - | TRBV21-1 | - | CASSKAGLAGGPRYNEQFF | TGTGCCAGCAGCAAGGCCGGACTAGCGGGGGGGCCAAGGTACAATGAGCAGTTCTTC
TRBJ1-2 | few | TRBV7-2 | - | CASSPERGYRGYTF | TGTGCCAGCAGCCCCGAACGGGGGTATCGAGGCTACACCTTC
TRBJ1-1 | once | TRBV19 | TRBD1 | CASSADRDFTEAFF | TGTGCCAGTAGTGCGGACAGGGATTTCACTGAAGCTTTCTTT
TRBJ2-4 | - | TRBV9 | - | CASSFGTPDIQYF | TGTGCCAGCAGCTTTGGGACACCGGACATTCAGTACTTC
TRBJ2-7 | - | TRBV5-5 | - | CASSLLAGNGYGEQYF | TGTGCCAGCAGCTTGCTCGCGGGGAATGGGTACGGAGAGCAGTACTTC
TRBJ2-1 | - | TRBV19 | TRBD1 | CASSSSYRGRYNEQFF | TGTGCCAGTAGTAGTTCATACAGGGGACGCTACAATGAGCAGTTCTTC
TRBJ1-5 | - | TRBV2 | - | CASSGTDSGSNQPQHF | TGTGCCAGCAGTGGGACAGATAGTGGTAGCAATCAGCCCCAGCATTTT
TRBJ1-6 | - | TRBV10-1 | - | CASQGNYNSPLHF | TGCGCCAGCCAGGGAAATTATAATTCACCCCTCCACTTT
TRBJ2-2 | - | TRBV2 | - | CASRTTPNTGELFF | TGTGCCAGCAGGACAACACCGAACACCGGGGAGCTGTTTTTT
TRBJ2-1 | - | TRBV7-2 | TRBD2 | CASSFSGGGMLEQFF | TGTGCCAGCAGCTTTAGCGGGGGCGGGATGCTTGAGCAGTTCTTC
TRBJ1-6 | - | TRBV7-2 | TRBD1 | CASSPTPTGGGSPLHF | TGTGCCAGCAGCCCTACCCCGACAGGGGGCGGTTCACCCCTCCACTTT
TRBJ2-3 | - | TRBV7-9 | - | CASSFGLTGTDTQYF | TGTGCCAGCAGCTTTGGCCTGACGGGAACAGATACGCAGTATTTT
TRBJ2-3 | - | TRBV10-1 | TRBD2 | CASSGLAGPTDTQYF | TGCGCCAGCAGTGGGTTAGCGGGCCCCACAGATACGCAGTATTTT
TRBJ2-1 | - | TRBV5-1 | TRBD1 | CASSLGQGAFNEQFF | TGCGCCAGCAGCTTGGGTCAGGGGGCCTTCAATGAGCAGTTCTTC
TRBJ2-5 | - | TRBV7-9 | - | CASTLAGAETQYF | TGTGCCAGCACCCTAGCTGGTGCAGAGACCCAGTACTTC
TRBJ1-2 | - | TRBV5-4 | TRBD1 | CASSSWDRLGGYTF | TGTGCCAGCAGCTCCTGGGACAGGTTGGGTGGCTACACCTTC
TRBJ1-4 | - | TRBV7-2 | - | CASSRRAGATNEKLFF | TGTGCCAGCAGCCGGCGGGCGGGGGCGACTAATGAAAAACTGTTTTTT
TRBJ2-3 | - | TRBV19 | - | CASSMELDYGDTQYF | TGTGCCAGTAGTATGGAATTGGACTACGGCGATACGCAGTATTTT
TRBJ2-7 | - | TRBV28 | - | CASRASVRQYF | TGTGCCAGCAGAGCTAGTGTTAGGCAGTACTTC
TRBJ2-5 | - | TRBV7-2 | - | CASSRGLKETQYF | TGTGCCAGCAGCCGGGGACTGAAAGAGACCCAGTACTTC
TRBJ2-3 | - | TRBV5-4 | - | CAIGHPDRDTQYF | TGTGCCATTGGACACCCCGACCGGGATACGCAGTATTTT
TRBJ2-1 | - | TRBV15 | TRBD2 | CATSPLLAGGYNEQFF | TGTGCCACCAGCCCTCTACTAGCGGGAGGGTACAATGAGCAGTTCTTC
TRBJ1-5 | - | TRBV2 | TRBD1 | CASSARTGGNQPQHF | TGTGCCAGCAGTGCCCGGACAGGGGGCAATCAGCCCCAGCATTTT
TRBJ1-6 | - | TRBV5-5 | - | CASSPRGSADSPLHF | TGTGCCAGCAGCCCCAGAGGATCTGCGGATTCACCCCTCCACTTT
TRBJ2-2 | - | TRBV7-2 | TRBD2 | CASSLVGTINTGELFF | TGTGCCAGCAGCTTAGTGGGGACTATTAACACCGGGGAGCTGTTTTTT
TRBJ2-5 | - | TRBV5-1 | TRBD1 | CASSTPGTEETQYF | TGCGCCAGCAGTACCCCGGGGACAGAAGAGACCCAGTACTTC
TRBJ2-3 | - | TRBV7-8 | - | CASSLGGLSDTQYF | TGTGCCAGCAGCTTAGGGGGACTTTCAGATACGCAGTATTTT
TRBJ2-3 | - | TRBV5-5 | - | CASDPRPLPDTQYF | TGTGCCAGCGACCCGCGGCCACTCCCAGATACGCAGTATTTT
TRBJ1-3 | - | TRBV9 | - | CASSVSGTSGNTIYF | TGTGCCAGCAGCGTCTCCGGGACATCTGGAAACACCATATATTTT
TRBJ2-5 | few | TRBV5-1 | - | CASSLRPGRETQYF | TGCGCCAGCAGCTTAAGGCCGGGTCGTGAGACCCAGTACTTC
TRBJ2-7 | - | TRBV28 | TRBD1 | CASSLPGQGYEQYF | TGTGCCAGCAGTCTACCGGGACAGGGATACGAGCAGTACTTC
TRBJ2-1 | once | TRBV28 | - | CASSLEQFYNEQFF | TGTGCCAGCAGTTTGGAACAGTTTTACAATGAGCAGTTCTTC
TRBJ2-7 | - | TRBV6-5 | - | CASSVPGSYEQYF | TGTGCCAGCAGCGTTCCTGGCAGCTACGAGCAGTACTTC
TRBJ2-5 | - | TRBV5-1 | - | CASSLGAVQETQYF | TGCGCCAGCAGCTTAGGGGCGGTTCAAGAGACCCAGTACTTC
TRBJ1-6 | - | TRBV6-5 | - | CASRPQGYNSPLHF | TGTGCCAGCAGGCCCCAGGGCTATAATTCACCCCTCCACTTT
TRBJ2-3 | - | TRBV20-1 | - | CSASRTDTQYF | TGCAGTGCCTCTCGCACAGATACGCAGTATTTT
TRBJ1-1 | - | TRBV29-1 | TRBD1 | CSVWDRGPPEAFF | TGCAGCGTTTGGGACAGGGGTCCTCCTGAAGCTTTCTTT
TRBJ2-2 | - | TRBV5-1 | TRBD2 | CASSFTGLAGGPNTGELFF | TGCGCCAGCAGCTTCACGGGACTAGCGGGGGGGCCGAACACCGGGGAGCTGTTTTTT
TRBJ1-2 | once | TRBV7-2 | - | CASSPPGIYGYTF | TGTGCCAGCAGCCCCCCAGGGATCTATGGCTACACCTTC
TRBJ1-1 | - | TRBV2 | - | CASSANRETEAFF | TGTGCCAGCAGCGCGAACAGGGAGACTGAAGCTTTCTTT
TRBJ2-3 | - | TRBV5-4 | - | CASSLADRQHTQYF | TGTGCCAGCAGCTTGGCCGACAGACAGCATACGCAGTATTTT
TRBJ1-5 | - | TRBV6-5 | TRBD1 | CASTGQDNQPQHF | TGTGCCAGCACCGGACAGGACAATCAGCCCCAGCATTTT
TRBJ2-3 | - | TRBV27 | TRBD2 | CASSASLAGVLNTQYF | TGTGCCAGCAGTGCCTCACTAGCGGGAGTACTAAATACGCAGTATTTT
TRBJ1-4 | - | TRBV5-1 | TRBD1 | CASSLEGQGAEKLFF | TGCGCCAGCAGCTTGGAGGGTCAGGGGGCTGAAAAACTGTTTTTT
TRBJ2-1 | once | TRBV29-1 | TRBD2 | CSVEAGGLNEQFF | TGCAGCGTTGAGGCGGGAGGGTTGAATGAGCAGTTCTTC
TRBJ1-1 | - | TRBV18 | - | CASSLRQELGTEAFF | TGTGCCAGCTCACTCCGACAGGAGCTCGGCACTGAAGCTTTCTTT
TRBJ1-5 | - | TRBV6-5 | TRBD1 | CASSRTGGNNQPQHF | TGTGCCAGCAGTAGGACAGGGGGGAATAATCAGCCCCAGCATTTT
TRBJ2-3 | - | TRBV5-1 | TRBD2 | CASSLFGGGATDTQYF | TGCGCCAGCAGCTTGTTCGGCGGGGGGGCGACAGATACGCAGTATTTT